Described below is a single T cell receptor beta chain sequence and its context. This record belongs to a study of OX40 agonist ivuxolimab in advanced cancers. Clones were sequenced by immunoSEQ multiplex PCR, and TCRdb holds only the in-frame ones, with some missing. The data show over 55,000 clones, 91% seen once. Material: CD4+ or CD8+ T cells sorted from blood, obtained in a trial of the OX40 agonist ivuxolimab. This sequence originates from an adult with an advanced solid tumor such as melanoma, head and neck, liver or kidney cancer.

The chain's CDR3 is CASREQYSGNTIYF. The DNA of the CDR3 is TGTGCCAGCAGGGAACAGTATTCTGGAAACACCATATATTTT. J is TRBJ1-3 and V is TRBV6-1; D remains ambiguous. The V end lost 6 bases, the J end lost 1 base, and 10 bases lay between the germline ends. CDR1 is MNHNS and CDR2 is SASEGT in the germline V gene. The CDR3 totals 14 residues.